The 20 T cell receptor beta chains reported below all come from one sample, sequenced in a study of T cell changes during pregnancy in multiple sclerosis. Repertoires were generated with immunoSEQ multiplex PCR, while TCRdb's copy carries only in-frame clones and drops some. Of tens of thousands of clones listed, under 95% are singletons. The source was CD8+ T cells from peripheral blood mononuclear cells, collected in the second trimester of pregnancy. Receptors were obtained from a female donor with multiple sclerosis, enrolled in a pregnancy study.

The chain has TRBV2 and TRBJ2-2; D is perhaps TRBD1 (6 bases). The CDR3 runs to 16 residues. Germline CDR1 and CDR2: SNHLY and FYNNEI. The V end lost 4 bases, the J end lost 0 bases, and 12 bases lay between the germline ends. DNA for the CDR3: TGTGCCAGCAGTGTCTGGACAGCCACGAACACCGGGGAGCTGTTTTTT. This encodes CASSVWTATNTGELFF.

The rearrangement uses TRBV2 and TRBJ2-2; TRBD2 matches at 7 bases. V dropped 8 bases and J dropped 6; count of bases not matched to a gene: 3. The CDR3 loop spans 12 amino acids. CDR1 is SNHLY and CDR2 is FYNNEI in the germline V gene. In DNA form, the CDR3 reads TGTGCCAGCGGGAGCGGGGCCGGGGAGCTGTTTTTT. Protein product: CASGSGAGELFF.

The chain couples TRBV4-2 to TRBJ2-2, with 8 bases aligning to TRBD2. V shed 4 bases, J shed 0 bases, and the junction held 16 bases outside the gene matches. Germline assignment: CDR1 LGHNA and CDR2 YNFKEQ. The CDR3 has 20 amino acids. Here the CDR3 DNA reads TGTGCCAGCAGCCGAGAATGGGCGCTTACGGGACTAGCGAACACCGGGGAGCTGTTTTTT. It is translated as CASSREWALTGLANTGELFF.

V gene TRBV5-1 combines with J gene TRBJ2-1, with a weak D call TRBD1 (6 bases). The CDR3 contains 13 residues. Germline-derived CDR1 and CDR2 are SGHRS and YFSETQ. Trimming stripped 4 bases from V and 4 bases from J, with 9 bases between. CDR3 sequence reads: CASSLGQYNEQFF. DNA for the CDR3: TGCGCCAGCAGCCTCGGACAGTACAATGAGCAGTTCTTC. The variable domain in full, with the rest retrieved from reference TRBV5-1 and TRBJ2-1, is KAGVTQTPRYLIKTRGQQVTLSCSPISGHRSVSWYQQTPGQGLQFLFEYFSETQRNKGNFPGRFSGRQFSNSRSEMNVSTLELGDSALYLCASSLGQYNEQFFGPGTRLTVL.

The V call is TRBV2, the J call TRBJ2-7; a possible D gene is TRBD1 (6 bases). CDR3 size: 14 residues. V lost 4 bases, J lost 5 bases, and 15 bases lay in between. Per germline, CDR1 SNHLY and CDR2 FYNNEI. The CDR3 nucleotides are TGTGCCAGCAGTGTGGGGGCCCGACGCAACGAGCAGTACTTC. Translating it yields CASSVGARRNEQYF.

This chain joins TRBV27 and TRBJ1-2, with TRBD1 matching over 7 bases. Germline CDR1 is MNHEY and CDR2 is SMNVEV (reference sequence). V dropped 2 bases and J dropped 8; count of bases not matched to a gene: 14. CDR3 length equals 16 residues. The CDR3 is CASSLRLGTAESGYTF. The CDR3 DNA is TGTGCCAGCAGTTTACGGTTGGGGACAGCCGAGTCGGGCTACACCTTC.

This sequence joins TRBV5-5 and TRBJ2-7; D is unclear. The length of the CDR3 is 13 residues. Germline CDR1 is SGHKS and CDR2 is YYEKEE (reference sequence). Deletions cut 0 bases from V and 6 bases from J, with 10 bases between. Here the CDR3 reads CASSLASGGEQYF. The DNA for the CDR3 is TGTGCCAGCAGCTTGGCTTCGGGTGGCGAGCAGTACTTC.

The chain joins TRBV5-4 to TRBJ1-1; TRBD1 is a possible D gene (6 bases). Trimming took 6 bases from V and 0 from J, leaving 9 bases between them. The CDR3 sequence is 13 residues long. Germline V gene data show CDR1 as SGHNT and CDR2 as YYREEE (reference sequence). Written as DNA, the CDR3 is TGTGCCAGCAAGGGGGGGATGAACACTGAAGCTTTCTTT. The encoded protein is CASKGGMNTEAFF.

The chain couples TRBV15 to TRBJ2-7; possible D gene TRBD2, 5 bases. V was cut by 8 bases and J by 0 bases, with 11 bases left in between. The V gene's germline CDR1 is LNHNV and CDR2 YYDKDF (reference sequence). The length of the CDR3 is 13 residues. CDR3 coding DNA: TGTGCCACCCTCGTCGGGATCTCCTACGAGCAGTACTTC. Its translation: CATLVGISYEQYF.

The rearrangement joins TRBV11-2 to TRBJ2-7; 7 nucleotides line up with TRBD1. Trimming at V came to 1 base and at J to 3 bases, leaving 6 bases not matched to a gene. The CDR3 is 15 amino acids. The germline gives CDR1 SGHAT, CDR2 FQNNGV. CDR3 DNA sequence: TGTGCCAGCAGCTTAGTACCGACAGGGAGCTACGAGCAGTACTTC. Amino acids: CASSLVPTGSYEQYF.

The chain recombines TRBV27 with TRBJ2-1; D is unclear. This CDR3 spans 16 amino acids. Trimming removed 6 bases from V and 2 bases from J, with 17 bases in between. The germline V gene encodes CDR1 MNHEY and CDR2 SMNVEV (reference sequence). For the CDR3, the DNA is TGTGCCAGCAGCTCATACAGCTCTCCACCCTACAATGAGCAGTTCTTC. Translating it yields CASSSYSSPPYNEQFF.

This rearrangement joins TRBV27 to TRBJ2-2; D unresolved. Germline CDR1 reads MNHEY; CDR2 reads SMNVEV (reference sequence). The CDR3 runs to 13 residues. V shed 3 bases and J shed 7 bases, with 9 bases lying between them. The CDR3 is CASSFLGGGELFF. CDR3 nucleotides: TGTGCCAGCAGTTTTTTAGGCGGCGGGGAGCTGTTTTTT.

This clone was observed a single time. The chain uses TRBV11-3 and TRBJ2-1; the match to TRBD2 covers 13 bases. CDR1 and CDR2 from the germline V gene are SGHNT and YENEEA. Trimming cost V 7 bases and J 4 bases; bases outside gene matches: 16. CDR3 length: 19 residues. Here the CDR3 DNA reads TGTGCCAGCACCCCAGAAGGGGAGACTAGCGGGAGGCAGTACAATGAGCAGTTCTTC. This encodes CASTPEGETSGRQYNEQFF.

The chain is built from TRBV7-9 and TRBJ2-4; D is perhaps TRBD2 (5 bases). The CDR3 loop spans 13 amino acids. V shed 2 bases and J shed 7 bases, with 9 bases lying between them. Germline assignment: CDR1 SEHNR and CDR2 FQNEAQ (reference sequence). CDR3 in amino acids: CASSLMEVNIQYF. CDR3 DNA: TGTGCCAGCAGCTTAATGGAGGTTAACATTCAGTACTTC.

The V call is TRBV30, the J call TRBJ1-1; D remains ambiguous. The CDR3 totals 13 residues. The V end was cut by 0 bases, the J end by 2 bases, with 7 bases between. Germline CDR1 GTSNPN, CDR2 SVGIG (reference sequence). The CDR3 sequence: CAWSVLANTEAFF. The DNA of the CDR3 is TGTGCCTGGAGTGTATTGGCCAACACTGAAGCTTTCTTT.

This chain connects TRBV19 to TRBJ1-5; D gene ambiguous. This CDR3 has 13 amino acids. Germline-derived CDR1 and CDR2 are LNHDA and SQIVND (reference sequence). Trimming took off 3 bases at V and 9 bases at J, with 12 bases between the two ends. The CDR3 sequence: CASSIAGRGPQHF. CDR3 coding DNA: TGTGCCAGTAGTATTGCCGGCCGCGGGCCCCAGCATTTT. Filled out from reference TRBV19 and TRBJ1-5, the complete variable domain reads DGGITQSPKYLFRKEGQNVTLSCEQNLNHDAMYWYRQDPGQGLRLIYYSQIVNDFQKGDIAEGYSVSREKKESFPLTVTSAQKNPTAFYLCASSIAGRGPQHFGDGTRLSIL.

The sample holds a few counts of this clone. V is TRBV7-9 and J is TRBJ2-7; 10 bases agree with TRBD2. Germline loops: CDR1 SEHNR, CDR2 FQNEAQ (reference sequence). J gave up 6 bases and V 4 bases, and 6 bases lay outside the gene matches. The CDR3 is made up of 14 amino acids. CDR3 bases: TGTGCCAGCAGCTCCCCGGGACTAGCGAGCGAGCAGTACTTC. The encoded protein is CASSSPGLASEQYF.

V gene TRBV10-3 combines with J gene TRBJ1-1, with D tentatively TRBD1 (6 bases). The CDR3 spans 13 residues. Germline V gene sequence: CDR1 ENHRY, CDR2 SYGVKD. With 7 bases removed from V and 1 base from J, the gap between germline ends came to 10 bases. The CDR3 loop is CAIKAGANTEAFF. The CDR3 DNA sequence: TGTGCCATCAAGGCGGGGGCGAACACTGAAGCTTTCTTT.

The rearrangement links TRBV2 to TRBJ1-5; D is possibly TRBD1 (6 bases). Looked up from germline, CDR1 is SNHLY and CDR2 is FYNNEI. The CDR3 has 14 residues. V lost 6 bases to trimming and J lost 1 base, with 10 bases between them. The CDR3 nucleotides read TGTGCCAGCAGCGGACAGTCAAGCAATCAGCCCCAGCATTTT. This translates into CASSGQSSNQPQHF.

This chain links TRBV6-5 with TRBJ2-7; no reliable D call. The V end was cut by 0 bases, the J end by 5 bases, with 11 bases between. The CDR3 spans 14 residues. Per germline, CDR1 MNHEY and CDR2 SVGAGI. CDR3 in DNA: TGTGCCAGCAGTTACTCACTTGCCCACGACGAGCAGTACTTC. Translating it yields CASSYSLAHDEQYF.